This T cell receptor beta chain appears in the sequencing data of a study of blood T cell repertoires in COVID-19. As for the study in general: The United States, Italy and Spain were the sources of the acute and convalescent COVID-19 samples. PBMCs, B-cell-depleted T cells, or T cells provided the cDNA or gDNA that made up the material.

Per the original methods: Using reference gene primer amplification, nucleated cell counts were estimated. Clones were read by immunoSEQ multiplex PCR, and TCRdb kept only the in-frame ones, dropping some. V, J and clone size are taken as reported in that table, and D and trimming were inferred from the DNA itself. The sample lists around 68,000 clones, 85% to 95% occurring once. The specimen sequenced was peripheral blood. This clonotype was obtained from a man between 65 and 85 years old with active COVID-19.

The CDR3, as DNA: TGTGCCACCAGTGAATTCGACAGGGCACTGAACACTGAAGCTTTCTTT. Its protein is CATSEFDRALNTEAFF. V and J are TRBV24-1 and TRBJ1-1; 7 bases fit TRBD1. V dropped 4 bases and J dropped 0; count of bases not matched to a gene: 7. The CDR3 runs 16 residues. CDR1 KGHDR and CDR2 SFDVKD come from the germline V gene.